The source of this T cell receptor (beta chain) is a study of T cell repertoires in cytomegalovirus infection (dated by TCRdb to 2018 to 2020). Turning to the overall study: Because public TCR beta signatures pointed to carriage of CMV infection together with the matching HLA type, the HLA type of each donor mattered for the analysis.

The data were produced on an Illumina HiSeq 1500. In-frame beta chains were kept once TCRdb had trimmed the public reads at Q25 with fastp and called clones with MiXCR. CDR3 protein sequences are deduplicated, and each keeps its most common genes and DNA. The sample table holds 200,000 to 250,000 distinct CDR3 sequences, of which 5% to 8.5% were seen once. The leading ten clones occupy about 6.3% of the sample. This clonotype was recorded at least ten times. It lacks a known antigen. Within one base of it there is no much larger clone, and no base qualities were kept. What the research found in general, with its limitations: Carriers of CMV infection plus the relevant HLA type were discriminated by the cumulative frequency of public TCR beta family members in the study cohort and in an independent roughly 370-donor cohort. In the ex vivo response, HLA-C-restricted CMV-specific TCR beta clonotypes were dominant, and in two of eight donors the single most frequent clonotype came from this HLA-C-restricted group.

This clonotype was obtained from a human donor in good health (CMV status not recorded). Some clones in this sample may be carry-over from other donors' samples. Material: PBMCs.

The CDR3 region has the sequence CASSLVGQVGLYEQYF. The nucleotide sequence is given as TGTGCCAGCAGTTTAGTAGGACAGGTGGGTTTGTACGAGCAGTACTTC. Rearrangement joined TRBV12-3 or TRBV12-4 to TRBJ2-7; 7 junctional bases match TRBD1. V trim: 1 base; J trim: 4 bases; unmatched bases: 10. Including cysteine and phenylalanine, the CDR3 has 16 amino acids. Of all the DNA, just the CDR3 is kept, 48 bases in frame from base 1.